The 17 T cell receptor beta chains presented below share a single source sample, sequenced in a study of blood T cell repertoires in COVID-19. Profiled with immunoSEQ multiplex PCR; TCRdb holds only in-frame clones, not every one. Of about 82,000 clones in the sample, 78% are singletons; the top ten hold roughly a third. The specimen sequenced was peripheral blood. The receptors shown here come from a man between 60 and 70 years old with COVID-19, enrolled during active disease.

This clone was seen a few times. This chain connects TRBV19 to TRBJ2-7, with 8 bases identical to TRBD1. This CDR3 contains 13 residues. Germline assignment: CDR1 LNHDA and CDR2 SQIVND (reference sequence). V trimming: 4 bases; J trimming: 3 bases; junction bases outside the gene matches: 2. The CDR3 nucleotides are TGTGCCAGTAGTACTGGGACAGGCTACGAGCAGTACTTC. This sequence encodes CASSTGTGYEQYF.

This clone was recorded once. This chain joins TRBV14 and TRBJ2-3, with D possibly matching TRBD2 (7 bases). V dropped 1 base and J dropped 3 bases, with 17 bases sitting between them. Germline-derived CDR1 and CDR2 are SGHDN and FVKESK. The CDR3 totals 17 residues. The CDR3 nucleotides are TGTGCCAGCAGCCAAGCTCTGGACGGGGGGCTTACAGATACGCAGTATTTT. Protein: CASSQALDGGLTDTQYF.

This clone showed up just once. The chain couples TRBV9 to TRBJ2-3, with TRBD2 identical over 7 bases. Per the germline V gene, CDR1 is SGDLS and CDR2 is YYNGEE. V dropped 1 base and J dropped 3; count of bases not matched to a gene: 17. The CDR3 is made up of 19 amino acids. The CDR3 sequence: CASSVTSSSPSGGTDTQYF. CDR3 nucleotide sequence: TGTGCCAGCAGCGTAACTAGCTCGAGCCCCTCCGGGGGGACAGATACGCAGTATTTT.

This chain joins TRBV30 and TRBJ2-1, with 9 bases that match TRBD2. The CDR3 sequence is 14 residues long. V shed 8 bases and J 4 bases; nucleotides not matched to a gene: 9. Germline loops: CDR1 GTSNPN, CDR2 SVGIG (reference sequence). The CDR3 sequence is CATGTSSPYNEQFF. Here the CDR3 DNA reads TGTGCCACCGGGACTAGCTCCCCGTACAATGAGCAGTTCTTC.

As DNA, the CDR3 is TGTGCCAGCAGCTTAGATTTAGGAGACTCCCTCTACGAGCAGTACTTC. Translating it yields CASSLDLGDSLYEQYF. The chain carries TRBV11-3 and TRBJ2-7; D gene uncertain. This CDR3 is built from 16 residues. V gave up 0 bases and J gave up 3 bases, with 15 bases separating them. Germline CDR1 reads SGHNT; CDR2 reads YENEEA.

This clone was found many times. The CDR3 region has the DNA TGCGCCAGCAGCCAACCCGGGACAGGCGAACTCTATGGCTACACCTTC. This codes for CASSQPGTGELYGYTF. The chain combines TRBV4-1 with TRBJ1-2; 8 bases map to TRBD1. Germline-derived CDR1 and CDR2 are MGHRA and YSYEKL. The length of the CDR3 is 16 residues. J was trimmed by 4 bases and V by 2 bases; bases with no gene match: 9.

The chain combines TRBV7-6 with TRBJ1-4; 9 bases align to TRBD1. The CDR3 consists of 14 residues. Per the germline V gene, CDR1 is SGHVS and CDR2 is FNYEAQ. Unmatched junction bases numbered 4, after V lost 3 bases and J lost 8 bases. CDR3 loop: CASSFGQGTEKLFF. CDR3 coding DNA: TGTGCCAGCAGCTTTGGACAGGGGACGGAAAAACTGTTTTTT.

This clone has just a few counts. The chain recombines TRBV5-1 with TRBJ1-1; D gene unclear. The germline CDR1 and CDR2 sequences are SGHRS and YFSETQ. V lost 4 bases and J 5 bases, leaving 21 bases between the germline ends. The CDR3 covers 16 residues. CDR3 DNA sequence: TGCGCCAGCAGCCCACCGACACCCAACGGGAGGACTGAAGCTTTCTTT. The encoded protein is CASSPPTPNGRTEAFF.

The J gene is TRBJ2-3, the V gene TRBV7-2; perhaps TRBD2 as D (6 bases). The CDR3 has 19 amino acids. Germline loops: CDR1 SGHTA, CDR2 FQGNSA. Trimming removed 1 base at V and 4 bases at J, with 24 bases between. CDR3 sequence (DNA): TGTGCCAGCAGCTTAGGAGGCTGGGACCAATCTTGGAGGGCAGATACGCAGTATTTT. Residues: CASSLGGWDQSWRADTQYF.

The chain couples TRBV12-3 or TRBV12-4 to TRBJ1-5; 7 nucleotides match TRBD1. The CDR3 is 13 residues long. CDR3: CEAGQASNQPQHF. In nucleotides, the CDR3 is TGTGAGGCTGGACAGGCCTCAAATCAGCCCCAGCATTTT.

The CDR3 DNA is TGTGCCAGCAGCTTACACGGGACAGCCATCTATAATTCACCCCTCCACTTT. This translates into CASSLHGTAIYNSPLHF. This sequence joins TRBV7-9 and TRBJ1-6; 7 bases are shared with TRBD1. CDR1 and CDR2 from the germline V gene are SEHNR and FQNEAQ (reference sequence). V shed 2 bases, J shed 3 bases, and the junction held 7 bases outside the gene matches. This CDR3 spans 17 amino acids.

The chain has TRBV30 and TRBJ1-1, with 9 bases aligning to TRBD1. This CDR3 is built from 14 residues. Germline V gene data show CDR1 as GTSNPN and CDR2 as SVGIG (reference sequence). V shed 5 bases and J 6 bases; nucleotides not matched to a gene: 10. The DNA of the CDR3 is TGTGCCTGGGGTTACAGGGGGCTCGTCGCTGAAGCTTTCTTT. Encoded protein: CAWGYRGLVAEAFF.

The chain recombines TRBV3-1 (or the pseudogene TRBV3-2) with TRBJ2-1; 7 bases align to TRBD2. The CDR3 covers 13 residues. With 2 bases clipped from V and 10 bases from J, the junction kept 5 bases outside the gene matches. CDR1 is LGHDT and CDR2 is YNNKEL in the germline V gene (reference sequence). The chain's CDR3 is CASSQLGGGEQFF. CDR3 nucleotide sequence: TGTGCCAGCAGCCAATTGGGGGGAGGGGAGCAGTTCTTC.

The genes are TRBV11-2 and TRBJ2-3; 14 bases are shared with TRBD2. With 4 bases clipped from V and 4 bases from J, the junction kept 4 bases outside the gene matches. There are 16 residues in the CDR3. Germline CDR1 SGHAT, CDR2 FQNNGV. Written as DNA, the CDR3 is TGTGCCAGCAGCTCGCAGACTAGCGGGAGGGCAGATACGCAGTATTTT. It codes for CASSSQTSGRADTQYF.

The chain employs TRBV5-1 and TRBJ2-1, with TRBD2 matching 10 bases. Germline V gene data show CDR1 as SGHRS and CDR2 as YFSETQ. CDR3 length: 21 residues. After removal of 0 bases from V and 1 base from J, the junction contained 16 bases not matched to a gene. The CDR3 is CASSLAGGTANSGGSYNEQFF. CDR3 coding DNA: TGCGCCAGCAGCTTGGCCGGCGGGACAGCAAATAGCGGGGGGTCCTACAATGAGCAGTTCTTC.

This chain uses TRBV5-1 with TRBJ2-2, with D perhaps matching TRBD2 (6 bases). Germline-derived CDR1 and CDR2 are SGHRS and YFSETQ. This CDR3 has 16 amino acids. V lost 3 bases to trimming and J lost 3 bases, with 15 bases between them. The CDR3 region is CASSSVVGGDTGELFF. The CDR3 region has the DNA TGCGCCAGCAGCTCTGTTGTAGGAGGGGACACCGGGGAGCTGTTTTTT. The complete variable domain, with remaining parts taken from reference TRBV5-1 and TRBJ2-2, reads KAGVTQTPRYLIKTRGQQVTLSCSPISGHRSVSWYQQTPGQGLQFLFEYFSETQRNKGNFPGRFSGRQFSNSRSEMNVSTLELGDSALYLCASSSVVGGDTGELFFGEGSRLTVL.

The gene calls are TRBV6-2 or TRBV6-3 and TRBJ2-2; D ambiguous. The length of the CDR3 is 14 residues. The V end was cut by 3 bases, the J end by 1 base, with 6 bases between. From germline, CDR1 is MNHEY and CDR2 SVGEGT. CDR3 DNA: TGTGCCAGCAGTTATCTGCGGAACACCGGGGAGCTGTTTTTT. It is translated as CASSYLRNTGELFF.